Listed here are 32 T cell receptor beta chains from one sample, sequenced in a study of OX40 agonist ivuxolimab in advanced cancers. Sequencing used immunoSEQ multiplex PCR; TCRdb keeps in-frame clones, though not all of them. This sample has approximately 23,000 clones, with roughly 90% found just once. The material sequenced was CD4+ or CD8+ T cells sorted from blood, taken in a trial of the OX40 agonist ivuxolimab. The receptors derive from an adult with an advanced solid tumor such as melanoma, head and neck, liver or kidney cancer.

The J gene is TRBJ1-3, the V gene TRBV4-3; the D is unclear. Germline CDR1 and CDR2: LGHNA and YSLEER. Trimming removed 1 base at V and 4 bases at J, with 11 bases between. The length of the CDR3 is 15 residues. For the CDR3, the DNA is TGCGCCAGCAGCCAAGGTTCCGGGTCCGGAAACACCATATATTTT. Translating it yields CASSQGSGSGNTIYF.

The genes are TRBV6-6 and TRBJ2-1; weak D call: TRBD1 (6 bases). Between the trimmed V and J ends, which lost 2 bases and 5 bases, there was a span of 13 bases. From germline, CDR1 is MNHNY and CDR2 SVGAGI (reference sequence). CDR3 length: 15 amino acids. The CDR3 region is CASSYANRDNNEQFF. DNA for the CDR3: TGTGCCAGCAGTTACGCGAACCGGGACAACAATGAGCAGTTCTTC.

DNA of the CDR3: TGCGCCAGCAGCCAACTACGGGCAGGGGGCGACTATGGCTACACCTTC. Its protein product is CASSQLRAGGDYGYTF. The rearrangement links TRBV4-3 to TRBJ1-2, with 8 nucleotides matching TRBD1. Germline trimming cut 2 bases from V and 3 bases from J; bases unmatched to any gene: 8. This CDR3 has 16 amino acids. The germline gives CDR1 LGHNA, CDR2 YSLEER.

The rearrangement uses TRBV25-1 and TRBJ2-1; the D is unclear. V lost 1 base to trimming and J lost 12 bases, with 19 bases between them. CDR1 MGHDK and CDR2 SYGVNS come from the germline V gene. This CDR3 spans 15 amino acids. CDR3 DNA sequence: TGTGCCAGCAGTGAATCAGGTGCGGAATCCTCGCCGCAGTTCTTC. Its protein product is CASSESGAESSPQFF. The entire variable domain, with the rest obtained from reference TRBV25-1 and TRBJ2-1, is as follows: EADIYQTPRYLVIGTGKKITLECSQTMGHDKMYWYQQDPGMELHLIHYSYGVNSTEKGDLSSESTVSRIRTEHFPLTLESARPSHTSQYLCASSESGAESSPQFFGPGTRLTVL.

The V and J genes are TRBV6-1 and TRBJ1-2; D possibly corresponds to TRBD1 (5 bases). CDR3 size: 14 residues. V was trimmed by 3 bases and J by 3 bases, leaving 11 bases between them. CDR1 and CDR2 from the germline V gene are MNHNS and SASEGT. CDR3 residues: CASSDSRGYYGYTF. CDR3 sequence (DNA): TGTGCCAGCAGTGATTCTAGGGGCTACTATGGCTACACCTTC.

V gene TRBV6-1 combines with J gene TRBJ1-2; no clear D gene. Germline CDR1 and CDR2: MNHNS and SASEGT. The ends were cut back, 1 base at V and 3 bases at J, with 12 bases in the middle. The CDR3 sequence is 15 residues long. CDR3 region: CASSEDHVRYYGYTF. DNA of the CDR3: TGTGCCAGCAGTGAAGATCACGTAAGATACTATGGCTACACCTTC.

This chain uses TRBV15 with TRBJ2-1, with 8 nucleotides matching TRBD1. The CDR3 loop spans 15 amino acids. Unmatched junction bases numbered 9, after V lost 4 bases and J lost 7 bases. CDR1 is LNHNV and CDR2 is YYDKDF in the germline V gene (reference sequence). CDR3 nucleotides: TGTGCCACCAGCAATCGGACAGGGAGTGCTAATGAGCAGTTCTTC. This encodes CATSNRTGSANEQFF.

The chain combines TRBV5-6 with TRBJ2-3; 7 bases fit TRBD2. After removal of 0 bases from V and 2 bases from J, the junction contained 6 bases not matched to a gene. The CDR3 is made up of 16 amino acids. The V gene's germline CDR1 is SGHDT and CDR2 YYEEEE. DNA of the CDR3: TGTGCCAGCAGCTTGGCGGCTAGCGGAGACACAGATACGCAGTATTTT. This translates into CASSLAASGDTDTQYF.

This clone has just one count. This may arise from a read error, as a much more abundant clone is one base away. The chain joins TRBV15 to TRBJ1-1; perhaps TRBD1 as D (5 bases). CDR1 and CDR2 from the germline V gene are LNHNV and YYDKDF (reference sequence). The CDR3 is 18 amino acids. CDR3 nucleotides: TGTGCCATCAGCAGAGAGGGTCCCTCCGGGACGCTCGCCACTGAAGCTTTCTTT. Translating it yields CAISREGPSGTLATEAFF. Using reference TRBV15 and TRBJ1-1 for the parts outside the CDR3, the full variable domain is DAMVIQNPRYQVTQFGKPVTLSCSQTLNHNVMYWYQQKSSQAPKLLFHYYDKDFNNEADTPDNFQSRRPNTSFCFLDIRSPGLGDTAMYLCAISREGPSGTLATEAFFGQGTRLTVV.

The chain couples TRBV14 to TRBJ2-2; D is unclear. In germline, CDR1 is SGHDN, CDR2 FVKESK. Trimming took off 2 bases at V and 5 bases at J, with 3 bases between the two ends. The length of the CDR3 is 12 residues. The CDR3 DNA sequence: TGTGCCAGCAGCCAATGGACCGGGGAGCTGTTTTTT. This codes for CASSQWTGELFF.

This clone was picked up a small number of times. The chain employs TRBV27 and TRBJ2-1; TRBD2 matches 9 bases. CDR1 and CDR2 (germline): MNHEY, SMNVEV (reference sequence). The CDR3 loop spans 15 amino acids. Trimming at V came to 2 bases and at J to 5 bases, leaving 4 bases not matched to a gene. The CDR3 nucleotides read TGTGCCAGCAGTTTACTAGCGGGATTCGACAATGAGCAGTTCTTC. Protein product: CASSLLAGFDNEQFF.

The rearrangement joins TRBV9 to TRBJ2-7; D is perhaps TRBD1 or TRBD2 (5 bases each). The CDR3 extends over 14 amino acids. V was shortened by 2 bases and J by 1 base, with 10 bases between the two germline ends. CDR1 is SGDLS, CDR2 YYNGEE, per germline. The CDR3 loop is CASSVGPVSYEQYF. The DNA of the CDR3 is TGTGCCAGCAGCGTGGGACCAGTTTCCTACGAGCAGTACTTC.

This clone showed up just once. The chain employs TRBV6-6 and TRBJ2-5; D remains ambiguous. V lost 2 bases to trimming and J lost 4 bases, with 14 bases between them. The germline gives CDR1 MNHNY, CDR2 SVGAGI (reference sequence). This CDR3 is built from 15 residues. In DNA, the CDR3 is TGTGCCAGCAGTTACCTCCCTGGGCCAGCAGAGACCCAGTACTTC. Translating gives CASSYLPGPAETQYF.

The CDR3 DNA sequence: TGTGCCAGCAATCCCTCGGGGGGCAGATCCTACGAGCAGTACTTC. Protein product: CASNPSGGRSYEQYF. The gene calls are TRBV27 and TRBJ2-7, with a possible D match to TRBD2 (7 bases). There are 15 residues in the CDR3. Germline V gives CDR1 MNHEY, CDR2 SMNVEV (reference sequence). Trimming pared 7 bases from V and 1 base from J, leaving 17 bases between.

The chain employs TRBV13 and TRBJ2-1; no clear D gene. Trimming left V 5 bases short and J 0 bases short, with 5 bases between. Germline V lookup: CDR1 PRHDT, CDR2 FYEKMQ (reference sequence). The CDR3 has 13 residues. The CDR3: CASSHSSYNEQFF. CDR3 bases: TGTGCCAGCAGCCATAGCTCCTACAATGAGCAGTTCTTC.

The chain recombines TRBV15 with TRBJ2-1; 9 bases match TRBD2. V shed 6 bases and J 8 bases; nucleotides not matched to a gene: 14. The germline V gene has CDR1 LNHNV and CDR2 YYDKDF (reference sequence). This CDR3 comprises 16 residues. The CDR3 is CATSHSAGGGWDEQFF. The CDR3 DNA is TGTGCCACCAGTCACTCAGCGGGAGGCGGCTGGGATGAGCAGTTCTTC.

This rearrangement joins TRBV11-2 to TRBJ2-3; D ambiguous. The germline V gene encodes CDR1 SGHAT and CDR2 FQNNGV. The ends were cut back, 0 bases at V and 5 bases at J, with 9 bases in the middle. This CDR3 is built from 14 residues. The CDR3 region has the DNA TGTGCCAGCAGCTTAGATGGTTATGAAGATACGCAGTATTTT. Its translation: CASSLDGYEDTQYF.

The chain combines TRBV29-1 with TRBJ2-1, with 7 bases lining up with TRBD2. This CDR3 has 13 amino acids. Germline V gives CDR1 SQVTM, CDR2 ANQGSEA. The V gene end was trimmed by 7 bases and the J gene end by 7 bases; junction bases not matched to a gene: 10. CDR3 bases: TGCAGCGCCCGGGGCGGGAGTGTTAATGAGCAGTTCTTC. Protein: CSARGGSVNEQFF.

The chain joins TRBV10-3 to TRBJ1-5; a weak D match, TRBD1 (6 bases). The CDR3 has 13 residues. Per the germline V gene, CDR1 is ENHRY and CDR2 is SYGVKD. Trimming shortened V by 10 bases and J by 4 bases, and 14 bases separated the two germline ends. The CDR3 loop is CATQNRENQPQHF. CDR3 nucleotides: TGTGCCACACAGAACAGGGAAAATCAGCCCCAGCATTTT.

The rearrangement links TRBV13 to TRBJ1-4; D is unresolved. The ends were cut back, 5 bases at V and 0 bases at J, with 16 bases in the middle. Germline CDR1 and CDR2: PRHDT and FYEKMQ (reference sequence). The CDR3 runs to 17 residues. The CDR3 region has the DNA TGTGCCAGCAGCCATTACCCTCCATCCCCAACTAATGAAAAACTGTTTTTT. Translated, it gives CASSHYPPSPTNEKLFF.

By proportion, this clone is medium-sized. The rearrangement joins TRBV19 to TRBJ1-5, with TRBD1 matching over 7 bases. This CDR3 spans 16 amino acids. From germline, CDR1 is LNHDA and CDR2 SQIVND (reference sequence). J was trimmed by 3 bases and V by 2 bases; bases with no gene match: 7. The CDR3 loop is CASSIQGGASNQPQHF. In DNA form, the CDR3 reads TGTGCCAGTAGTATACAGGGGGGCGCTTCCAATCAGCCCCAGCATTTT.

CDR3 sequence: CASSLDWGPRETQYF. In nucleotides, the CDR3 is TGTGCCAGCAGCTTAGATTGGGGCCCCCGAGAGACCCAGTACTTC. The chain uses TRBV7-9 and TRBJ2-5; possible D gene TRBD1, 5 bases. The CDR3 contains 15 residues. Germline V lookup: CDR1 SEHNR, CDR2 FQNEAQ (reference sequence). Deletions cut 1 base from V and 4 bases from J, with 13 bases between. Filled out from reference TRBV7-9 and TRBJ2-5, the complete variable domain reads DTGVSQNPRHKITKRGQNVTFRCDPISEHNRLYWYRQTLGQGPEFLTYFQNEAQLEKSRLLSDRFSAERPKGSFSTLEIQRTEQGDSAMYLCASSLDWGPRETQYFGPGTRLLVL.

The chain is built from TRBV5-6 and TRBJ1-1; no firm D call. CDR3 length: 14 amino acids. Germline CDR1 reads SGHDT; CDR2 reads YYEEEE. The V gene lost 2 bases and the J gene lost 0 bases, with 8 bases spanning the gap. The CDR3 loop reads CASSFGPMNTEAFF. The CDR3 DNA reads TGTGCCAGCAGCTTCGGCCCCATGAACACTGAAGCTTTCTTT.

The rearrangement uses TRBV6-1 and TRBJ1-5; D is ambiguous. CDR1 and CDR2 (germline): MNHNS, SASEGT. Trimming left V 6 bases short and J 1 base short, with 13 bases between. CDR3 length equals 15 residues. CDR3 sequence: CASRPGPGSNQPQHF. The DNA for the CDR3 is TGTGCCAGCAGACCGGGCCCGGGGAGCAATCAGCCCCAGCATTTT.

The chain uses TRBV11-2 and TRBJ2-6, with 12 bases identical to TRBD1. The junction had 7 bases not matched to a gene; V was cut back by 5 bases and J by 2 bases. The germline V gene has CDR1 SGHAT and CDR2 FQNNGV. The CDR3 is 18 residues long. In nucleotides, the CDR3 is TGTGCCAGCAGCCACGAAGGGACAGGGGGCACTGGGGCCAACGTCCTGACTTTC. Translation gives CASSHEGTGGTGANVLTF.

This sequence joins TRBV6-5 and TRBJ2-1, with 9 bases lining up with TRBD2. Germline V gene lookup returns CDR1 MNHEY and CDR2 SVGAGI. Trimming took 5 bases from V and 9 from J; bases not matched to a gene: 8. The CDR3 length is 14 residues. The CDR3 here is CASSRNSLAGEQFF. The CDR3 bases are TGTGCCAGCAGTCGAAACTCACTAGCGGGTGAGCAGTTCTTC.

The genes are TRBV5-3 and TRBJ2-7; D could derive from TRBD1 or TRBD2 (5 bases each). TRBV5-3 is designated an ORF whose function remains uncertain. The CDR3 spans 17 residues. Trimming shortened V by 7 bases and J by 0 bases, and 23 bases separated the two germline ends. Here the CDR3 reads CARFFPGQGESSYEQYF. Here the CDR3 DNA reads TGTGCCAGATTTTTCCCGGGCCAGGGAGAAAGCTCCTACGAGCAGTACTTC.

The chain uses TRBV16 and TRBJ2-7; D is uncertain. Trimming removed 0 bases at V and 4 bases at J, with 10 bases between. CDR1 KGHSY and CDR2 FQNENV come from the germline V gene. The CDR3 covers 14 residues. CDR3 amino acids: CASSQSSHFYEQYF. CDR3 nucleotides: TGTGCCAGCAGCCAATCGAGCCATTTTTACGAGCAGTACTTC.

The chain carries TRBV7-3 and TRBJ2-1, with 12 positions matching TRBD2. J gave up 2 bases and V 2 bases, and 10 bases lay outside the gene matches. There are 19 residues in the CDR3. In germline, CDR1 is SGHTA, CDR2 FQGTGA. Here the CDR3 reads CASSLGPMTSGSPYNEQFF. CDR3 DNA: TGTGCCAGCAGCTTAGGTCCGATGACTAGCGGGAGTCCCTACAATGAGCAGTTCTTC.

This chain links TRBV6-4 with TRBJ1-3, with D perhaps matching TRBD1 (5 bases). The CDR3 runs 19 residues. Germline V gene sequence: CDR1 MRHNA, CDR2 SNTAGT. V lost 7 bases and J lost 9, with 34 bases in between. This CDR3 is CASIHGAGIITRPLRTIYF. The CDR3 DNA is TGTGCCAGCATCCACGGAGCAGGGATTATAACCCGTCCCCTACGCACCATATATTTT.

As concerns this clone: Other DNA sequences in the sample encode the same CDR3. CDR3 amino acids: CASSPGTVYEQYF. The DNA of the CDR3 is TGTGCCAGTAGCCCCGGGACAGTCTACGAGCAGTACTTC. The chain combines TRBV13 with TRBJ2-7, with TRBD1 matching over 7 bases. Germline CDR1 reads PRHDT; CDR2 reads FYEKMQ (reference sequence). Trimming took 9 bases from V and 3 from J; bases not matched to a gene: 8. This CDR3 is 13 amino acids long.

The chain carries TRBV6-5 and TRBJ2-5; either TRBD1 or TRBD2 may supply D (5 bases each). The V gene lost 0 bases and the J gene lost 5 bases, with 7 bases spanning the gap. Germline-derived CDR1 and CDR2 are MNHEY and SVGAGI. This CDR3 is built from 13 residues. The CDR3 region has the DNA TGTGCCAGCAGTTACTCGTGGGGGGAGACCCAGTACTTC. This encodes CASSYSWGETQYF.